These 12 T cell receptor beta chains were all obtained from the same sample, sequenced in a study of T cell repertoires in cytomegalovirus infection. TCRdb analysed the reads with MiXCR anew, one entry per CDR3 protein. The data show around 230,000 distinct CDR3 sequences, approximately 7% seen once. Material for sequencing was PBMCs. Receptors originate from a human donor in good health (CMV status not recorded). Some clones in this sample may be carry-over from other donors' samples.

This clonotype has a count of ten or more. The chain is built from TRBV7-2 and TRBJ1-5; D perhaps matches TRBD1 (5 bases). The CDR3 has 14 amino acids. Trimming left V 5 bases short and J 3 bases short, with 11 bases between. Germline CDR1 SGHTA, CDR2 FQGNSA. CDR3 loop: CASSTTGYNQPQHF. In DNA form, the CDR3 reads TGTGCCAGCAGCACTACAGGTTACAATCAGCCCCAGCATTTT.

The sample holds many counts of this clonotype. J is TRBJ2-7 and V is TRBV23-1, with D unresolved. Being an ORF, TRBV23-1 has a function that is uncertain. CDR3 length: 13 residues. Trimming removed 2 bases at V and 2 bases at J, with 7 bases between. The CDR3 sequence: CASSQDNPYEQYF. For the CDR3, the DNA is TGCGCCAGCAGTCAAGACAATCCCTACGAGCAGTACTTC.

This clonotype was counted many times. The chain couples TRBV14 to TRBJ2-5; D may be TRBD2 (5 bases). Per the germline V gene, CDR1 is SGHDN and CDR2 is FVKESK. CDR3 length: 18 residues. Trimming took 0 bases from V and 1 from J, leaving 18 bases between them. The CDR3 spells CASSQEARFRGFQETQYF. CDR3 nucleotides: TGTGCCAGCAGCCAAGAGGCAAGGTTCCGGGGTTTCCAAGAGACCCAGTACTTC.

This sequence joins TRBV19 and TRBJ1-1; D is unclear. The V end was cut by 8 bases, the J end by 2 bases, with 9 bases between. This CDR3 region has 12 residues. Germline lookup yields CDR1 LNHDA and CDR2 SQIVND (reference sequence). The CDR3 spells CASLRVNTEAFF. Here the CDR3 DNA reads TGTGCCAGTCTAAGGGTTAACACTGAAGCTTTCTTT.

This clonotype was seen many times. The gene calls are TRBV20-1 and TRBJ1-2, with 9 nucleotides matching TRBD1. V was clipped by 3 bases and J by 1 base; unmatched bases: 9. Germline V CDR1 and CDR2: DFQATT, SNEGSKA (reference sequence). This CDR3 has 16 amino acids. This chain's CDR3 is CSARGDRALHNYGYTF. In DNA form, the CDR3 reads TGCAGTGCTAGGGGGGACAGGGCGCTACATAACTATGGCTACACCTTC.

This clonotype was observed at least ten times. The chain employs TRBV6-1 and TRBJ1-1, with D uncertain. The CDR3 sequence is 12 residues long. Germline V lookup: CDR1 MNHNS, CDR2 SASEGT. Trimming cost V 6 bases and J 0 bases, with 5 bases left between them. This CDR3 reads CASRGVNTEAFF. The CDR3 DNA follows: TGTGCCAGCAGGGGAGTGAACACTGAAGCTTTCTTT.

This clonotype was picked up many times. The chain carries TRBV28 and TRBJ2-3, with unresolved D. V lost 8 bases and J 5 bases, leaving 5 bases between the germline ends. This CDR3 is built from 10 residues. Germline loops: CDR1 MDHEN, CDR2 SYDVKM. The chain's CDR3 is CASGRDTQYF. CDR3 sequence (DNA): TGTGCCAGCGGCCGAGATACGCAGTATTTT.

This clonotype was counted ten times or more. The chain uses TRBV7-2 and TRBJ2-5; the match to TRBD2 covers 12 bases. The V and J ends lost 5 bases and 0 bases, in that order; junction bases with no gene match: 7. The CDR3 has 17 residues. CDR1 is SGHTA, CDR2 FQGNSA, per germline. CDR3 bases: TGTGCCAGCAGCCTTCAACGACTAGCGGGGGACCAAGAGACCCAGTACTTC. Translation gives CASSLQRLAGDQETQYF.

This clonotype was detected only a few times. This chain joins TRBV19 and TRBJ2-1; TRBD2 aligns across 8 bases. V shed 7 bases and J 4 bases; nucleotides not matched to a gene: 9. Germline assignment: CDR1 LNHDA and CDR2 SQIVND (reference sequence). This CDR3 comprises 15 residues. The CDR3 nucleotides read TGTGCCAGTACCCTACCGGGACTAGGGTACAATGAGCAGTTCTTC. This translates into CASTLPGLGYNEQFF.

This clonotype was recorded many times. The chain's CDR3 is CASVGTATDTQYF. DNA of the CDR3: TGTGCCAGCGTCGGGACAGCCACAGATACGCAGTATTTT. The chain carries TRBV7-2 and TRBJ2-3; 7 nucleotides match TRBD1. V lost 8 bases and J lost 2; bases outside the gene matches: 4. CDR1 is SGHTA and CDR2 is FQGNSA in the germline V gene. The CDR3 consists of 13 residues.

This clonotype has ten or more counts. The chain recombines TRBV5-1 with TRBJ2-1; D unclear. The V end was cut by 1 base, the J end by 0 bases, with 8 bases between. The CDR3 has 15 amino acids. Per the germline V gene, CDR1 is SGHRS and CDR2 is YFSETQ. The CDR3 is CASSLLSSSYNEQFF. The CDR3 DNA is TGCGCCAGCAGCTTGCTCTCGAGCTCCTACAATGAGCAGTTCTTC.

This clonotype was detected only a few times. The V call is TRBV14, the J call TRBJ2-6; TRBD1 matches 11 bases. Germline CDR1 and CDR2: SGHDN and FVKESK. After removal of 3 bases from V and 2 bases from J, the junction contained 6 bases not matched to a gene. This CDR3 region has 18 residues. The DNA for the CDR3 is TGTGCCAGCAGCCATGTGGACAGGGGGCTAGCTGGGGCCAACGTCCTGACTTTC. Encoded protein: CASSHVDRGLAGANVLTF.